This entry is about one T cell receptor (beta chain). Germline V gene data show CDR1 as MNHEY and CDR2 as SVGAGI. V gave up 1 base and J gave up 5 bases, with 15 bases separating them. CDR3 length: 15 amino acids. The data belong to a study of blood T cell repertoires in COVID-19. Study at large: Sites in the United States, Italy and Spain provided acute and convalescent COVID-19 samples.

Using immunoSEQ multiplex PCR, the repertoire was profiled, and TCRdb retains in-frame clones only, with some absent. Among about 250,000 clones listed, roughly 83% were seen once. The chain carries TRBV6-5 and TRBJ2-7, with a possible D match to TRBD2 (7 bases). This receptor was obtained from a man older than 75 with acute or convalescent COVID-19. Sequencing was done on a sample of peripheral blood. The CDR3 spells CASSYLGGAKNEQYF. In nucleotides, the CDR3 is TGTGCCAGCAGTTACTTAGGGGGGGCGAAGAACGAGCAGTACTTC.